The 3 T cell receptor beta chains below were found in one sample sequenced in a study of regulatory T cells in long-lasting Graves disease. Library construction for TCR beta used iRepertoire HTBI primers and Arm-PCR of CDR3 regions. A single record per CDR3 protein comes from TCRdb applying MiXCR to the multiplex PCR reads. The sample has roughly 420,000 distinct CDR3 sequences, roughly 15% seen once; the top ten hold approximately 17%. Indicated time point: newly diagnosed GD, antithyroid drugs for less than 3 months. RNA extracted from PBMCs served as the sequencing template. These records were also assigned to another study, of T cells in Graves' hyperthyroidism and ophthalmopathy.

Source: peripheral blood mononuclear cells (PBMCs), taken at new diagnosis, from a patient treated with antithyroid drugs. The source is a woman aged 45-59 years with Graves disease.

In its sample, this clonotype was seen many times. CDR3 bases: TGCGCCAGCAGCCCCCGGCCACCGAACACTGAAGCTTTCTTT. Amino acids: CASSPRPPNTEAFF. The chain carries TRBV5-1 and TRBJ1-1, with D unresolved. CDR1 SGHRS and CDR2 YFSETQ come from the germline V gene. The CDR3 spans 14 residues. V was trimmed by 4 bases and J by 1 base, leaving 11 bases between them.

The chain recombines TRBV29-1 with TRBJ2-7, with TRBD1 identical over 8 bases. Germline V gene lookup returns CDR1 SQVTM and CDR2 ANQGSEA. V gave up 6 bases and J gave up 2 bases; unmatched junction bases: 3. The CDR3 is made up of 12 amino acids. CDR3 loop: CSVGDRTYEQYF. The CDR3 nucleotides read TGCAGCGTGGGGGACAGGACCTACGAGCAGTACTTC.

This clonotype was observed a handful of times. This chain connects TRBV6-2 or TRBV6-3 to TRBJ1-1, with 7 bases matching TRBD1. Per germline, CDR1 MNHEY and CDR2 SVGEGT. Germline trimming cut 2 bases from V and 1 base from J; bases unmatched to any gene: 1. The CDR3 sequence is 14 residues long. This CDR3 is CASSYGTANTEAFF. CDR3 in DNA: TGTGCCAGCAGTTACGGGACAGCGAACACTGAAGCTTTCTTT.